Listed below are T cell receptor beta chains from one sample, sequenced in a study of blood T cell repertoires in COVID-19. TCRdb's copy holds only in-frame clones and misses some; the assay was immunoSEQ multiplex PCR. The data show around 70,000 clones, roughly 92% seen once. Sequenced input: peripheral blood. The receptors derive from a man aged 50 or older with COVID-19, enrolled during active disease. The CDR3 runs from the conserved cysteine through the conserved F or W. D genes are given only for firm matches. For some rows the clone size is stated as once, few or many, or as a class when expanded; others skip it.

j_gene	abundance	d_gene	v_gene	len	CDR3aa	CDR3nt
TRBJ2-2	-	TRBD1	TRBV9	16	CASSVGTGVGTGELFF	TGTGCCAGCAGCGTCGGGACAGGGGTTGGCACCGGGGAGCTGTTTTTT
TRBJ2-3	once	-	TRBV6-1	15	CASSEARGPGGTQYF	TGTGCCAGCAGTGAAGCGCGGGGACCTGGGGGTACGCAGTATTTT
TRBJ2-1	-	-	TRBV6-6	16	CASSYPQGSKGDEQFF	TGTGCCAGCAGTTACCCCCAGGGGTCGAAAGGAGATGAGCAGTTCTTC
TRBJ2-3	once	TRBD2	TRBV7-2	16	CASTTSGRALTDTQYF	TGTGCCAGCACCACTAGCGGGAGGGCCCTAACGGATACGCAGTATTTT
TRBJ1-2	-	TRBD1	TRBV4-1	17	CASSQALRQGGDYGYTF	TGCGCCAGCAGCCAAGCGCTTCGACAGGGTGGGGACTATGGCTACACCTTC
TRBJ2-3	-	-	TRBV7-9	15	CASSLGTVSTDTQYF	TGTGCCAGCAGCTTAGGAACGGTTAGCACAGATACGCAGTATTTT
TRBJ1-2	-	-	TRBV10-3	14	CAISENRVGDGYTF	TGTGCCATCAGTGAAAACAGGGTAGGCGATGGCTACACCTTC
TRBJ1-5	once	TRBD1	TRBV5-6	15	CASSLGDSDIQSQHF	TGTGCCAGCAGTCTAGGGGACAGCGATATCCAGTCCCAGCATTTT
TRBJ2-5	once	-	TRBV10-3	13	CAISEFRAETQYF	TGTGCCATCAGTGAGTTCCGAGCGGAGACCCAGTACTTC
TRBJ2-4	-	TRBD2	TRBV2	18	CASSAASGTLEAKNIQYF	TGTGCCAGCAGTGCCGCTAGCGGGACTCTAGAAGCCAAAAACATTCAGTACTTC
TRBJ2-2	few	TRBD1	TRBV9	15	CASSVVGTVTGELFF	TGTGCCAGCAGCGTAGTAGGGACAGTCACCGGGGAGCTGTTTTTT
TRBJ1-2	-	TRBD1	TRBV2	14	CASSVGTDHYGYTF	TGTGCCAGCAGTGTGGGGACAGACCACTATGGCTACACCTTC
TRBJ1-1	-	-	TRBV30	13	CAWMVGPNTEAFF	TGTGCCTGGATGGTTGGCCCGAACACTGAAGCTTTCTTT
TRBJ2-3	-	-	TRBV6-2/TRBV6-3	14	CASSFARSTDTQYF	TGTGCCAGCAGTTTCGCTAGAAGCACAGATACGCAGTATTTT
TRBJ1-1	-	-	TRBV7-2	15	CASSYQTGQNTEAFF	TGTGCCAGCAGCTACCAAACAGGCCAGAACACTGAAGCTTTCTTT
TRBJ1-1	-	-	TRBV7-3	14	CASSLARANTEAFF	TGTGCCAGCAGCTTAGCCAGGGCGAACACTGAAGCTTTCTTT
TRBJ2-1	once	-	TRBV29-1	14	CSVPEGSSYNEQFF	TGCAGCGTTCCCGAAGGGAGCTCCTACAATGAGCAGTTCTTC
TRBJ2-7	-	-	TRBV28	14	CASRGGRIPYEQYF	TGTGCCAGCAGGGGGGGACGGATCCCCTACGAGCAGTACTTC
TRBJ2-5	-	TRBD2	TRBV9	15	CASSVASGRSETQYF	TGTGCCAGCAGCGTAGCTAGCGGGAGGTCAGAGACCCAGTACTTC
TRBJ2-3	-	TRBD2	TRBV4-1	16	CASSPRLAGLTDTQYF	TGCGCCAGCAGCCCCCGTCTAGCGGGACTAACAGATACGCAGTATTTT
TRBJ2-1	-	TRBD1	TRBV5-4	15	CASSMGQEIYNEQFF	TGTGCCAGCAGCATGGGACAGGAGATATACAATGAGCAGTTCTTC
TRBJ2-1	-	-	TRBV24-1	13	CATSDSPGLEQFF	TGTGCCACCAGTGACTCACCGGGGTTAGAGCAGTTCTTC
TRBJ2-2	-	TRBD1	TRBV28	15	CASRDRGRWTGELFF	TGTGCCAGCAGGGACAGGGGGCGGTGGACCGGGGAGCTGTTTTTT
TRBJ2-1	-	-	TRBV27	14	CASSALGATDEQFF	TGTGCCAGCAGTGCTCTAGGGGCCACGGACGAGCAGTTCTTC
TRBJ1-2	-	-	TRBV9	13	CASSAGTPIGYTF	TGTGCCAGCAGCGCCGGGACACCTATCGGCTACACCTTC
TRBJ2-7	-	-	TRBV6-2/TRBV6-3	15	CASIPAGGYSYEQYF	TGTGCCAGCATCCCGGCAGGAGGGTATTCGTACGAGCAGTACTTC
TRBJ1-5	-	-	TRBV2	14	CASSVGRANQPQHF	TGTGCCAGCAGTGTGGGGAGGGCAAATCAGCCCCAGCATTTT
TRBJ1-1	-	-	TRBV3-1/TRBV3-2	15	CASSPERSPNTEAFF	TGTGCCAGCAGCCCCGAGCGTTCCCCGAACACTGAAGCTTTCTTT
TRBJ1-1	-	TRBD1	TRBV6-5	14	CASSSTGGKPEAFF	TGTGCCAGCAGTTCGACAGGGGGCAAGCCTGAAGCTTTCTTT
TRBJ2-7	-	-	TRBV20-1	11	CSADRSYEQYF	TGCAGTGCTGACAGGTCCTACGAGCAGTACTTC
TRBJ2-7	-	TRBD1	TRBV15	14	CATSGTRQGYEQYF	TGTGCCACCAGCGGAACCCGACAGGGTTACGAGCAGTACTTC
TRBJ2-1	-	-	TRBV10-2	12	CASLGGQNEQFF	TGCGCCAGCCTCGGGGGGCAAAATGAGCAGTTCTTC
TRBJ1-5	-	-	TRBV7-8	14	CASSLDLGHQPQHF	TGTGCCAGCAGCTTAGATCTGGGGCATCAGCCCCAGCATTTT
TRBJ1-5	-	TRBD1	TRBV2	17	CASSPGQGGYSNQPQHF	TGTGCCAGCAGTCCGGGACAGGGGGGTTATAGCAATCAGCCCCAGCATTTT
TRBJ2-3	-	-	TRBV19	14	CASSMASLTDTQYF	TGTGCCAGTAGTATGGCCAGTCTCACAGATACGCAGTATTTT
TRBJ2-7	-	-	TRBV20-1	11	CSSMRWSEQYF	TGCAGTTCAATGAGGTGGTCCGAGCAGTACTTC
TRBJ1-5	-	-	TRBV2	14	CASSLAGSEQPQHF	TGTGCCAGCAGTCTCGCAGGTTCAGAGCAGCCCCAGCATTTT
TRBJ2-7	-	TRBD2	TRBV11-2	16	CASSLEAGGPAYEQYF	TGTGCCAGCAGCTTAGAGGCGGGAGGGCCCGCCTACGAGCAGTACTTC
TRBJ2-5	-	TRBD1	TRBV10-3	14	CAISDATGKETQYF	TGTGCCATCAGTGACGCGACAGGGAAGGAGACCCAGTACTTC
TRBJ1-2	-	TRBD1	TRBV28	15	CASSPYTGGNYGYTF	TGTGCCAGCAGCCCCTATACAGGGGGCAACTATGGCTACACCTTC
TRBJ1-1	-	-	TRBV14	12	CASSWGVFKAFF	TGTGCCAGCAGCTGGGGGGTCTTTAAAGCTTTCTTT
TRBJ2-1	once	TRBD2	TRBV5-1	15	CASSAGLAGEFEQFF	TGCGCCAGCAGCGCGGGACTAGCGGGAGAGTTTGAGCAGTTCTTC
TRBJ2-5	-	TRBD2	TRBV19	17	CASSILGTSGRKETQYF	TGTGCCAGTAGTATATTAGGGACTAGCGGGAGAAAAGAGACCCAGTACTTC
TRBJ2-7	once	TRBD2	TRBV28	16	CASSLRRTSGRYEQYF	TGTGCCAGCAGTTTACGCCGAACTAGCGGGAGATACGAGCAGTACTTC
TRBJ1-6	-	-	TRBV7-9	15	CASSLGRGGDSPLHF	TGTGCCAGCAGCTTAGGCAGGGGAGGGGATTCACCCCTCCACTTT
TRBJ2-1	-	-	TRBV27	17	CASSLLRGGTGTSEQFF	TGTGCCAGCAGTTTATTACGGGGGGGGACAGGGACTTCTGAGCAGTTCTTC
TRBJ2-2	-	-	TRBV7-3	16	CASSPTPPTITGELFF	TGTGCCAGCAGCCCCACCCCCCCCACAATCACCGGGGAGCTGTTTTTT
TRBJ1-6	few	-	TRBV30	12	CAWSAGNSPLHF	TGTGCCTGGAGCGCAGGGAATTCACCCCTCCACTTT
TRBJ2-3	-	-	TRBV25-1	11	CASSAVDTQYF	TGTGCCAGCAGTGCGGTAGATACGCAGTATTTT
TRBJ2-7	-	TRBD1	TRBV15	15	CATSGGTGSSYEQYF	TGTGCCACCAGCGGGGGGACAGGTTCTTCCTACGAGCAGTACTTC
TRBJ2-1	-	TRBD2	TRBV2	15	CASSALGGGGYEQFF	TGTGCCAGCAGCGCGCTTGGCGGGGGGGGTTATGAGCAGTTCTTC
TRBJ2-5	-	TRBD2	TRBV7-2	16	CASSSPGLAGQETQYF	TGTGCCAGCAGCTCTCCTGGACTAGCGGGCCAAGAGACCCAGTACTTC
TRBJ2-3	-	TRBD2	TRBV7-2	14	CASKLAGGTDTQYF	TGTGCCAGCAAGCTAGCGGGAGGAACAGATACGCAGTATTTT